This T cell receptor (beta chain) was retrieved from a study of control samples from healthy donors and cancer patients. Produced via immunoSEQ multiplex PCR; TCRdb's table is partial and in-frame only. This table holds 75,000 to 100,000 clones, 85% to 90% found once. Sequenced: blood. The sequence was collected from a man aged 25 to 45 in good health.

The CDR3 DNA reads TGTGCCAGCAGCCCAGGGACAGACGGCTACACCTTC. Translating it yields CASSPGTDGYTF. The chain carries TRBV5-6 and TRBJ1-2, with 7 bases lining up with TRBD1. The germline V gene encodes CDR1 SGHDT and CDR2 YYEEEE. CDR3 length: 12 amino acids. Unmatched junction bases numbered 5, after V lost 4 bases and J lost 8 bases.